This T cell receptor beta chain appears in the sequencing data of a study of T cells in Graves' hyperthyroidism and ophthalmopathy (dated by TCRdb to the late 2010s). About the full investigation: Peripheral blood samples were taken at initial diagnosis, before any treatment was given. TCR V-J signatures able to tell the groups apart were searched for in a discovery cohort of 100 patients, of whom approximately 40 had Graves' ophthalmopathy and about 55 had stable Graves' hyperthyroidism. Prospective prediction of ophthalmopathy was tested in an independent validation cohort of fewer than 20 hyperthyroidism patients and around 16 patients who later progressed to ophthalmopathy. For training and testing, the 110 or so patients in the discovery cohort were randomly divided in a 7:3 ratio. In addition, the study compared T-cell repertoires in thyroid tissue and in blood from several Graves' hyperthyroidism patients. After blood sampling, hyperthyroidism patients were treated with methimazole at a starting dose of 30 mg daily, and ophthalmopathy patients were treated with high-dose intravenous methylprednisolone. The paper reports TCR Vbeta CDR3 sequencing of about 140 peripheral blood samples: under 45 ophthalmopathy, fewer than 80 hyperthyroidism and around 17 progressor patients.

For this chain, trimming is 7 bases at the V end and 6 bases at the J end, and the number of junction bases without a gene match is 6. The CDR3 numbers 14 residues from cysteine through phenylalanine. Only the CDR3 DNA is retained, 42 bases long and in frame from the first base. Results the study describes overall, beyond this receptor: In cross-validation, a model built on a 13 V-J signature told ophthalmopathy apart from stable hyperthyroidism with 87.88% sensitivity and roughly 82% specificity, and in testing the same model reached 80%/75%. During validation, the model predicted progression to ophthalmopathy a median of about 6.5 months ahead of onset, with almost 71% sensitivity and about 75% specificity. Blood samples also contained most of the expanded thyroid clonotypes (frequency above 0.001), which suggests that blood repertoires may reflect thyroid immune responses. No statistical method was used to set the sample size in advance, and investigators knew the group allocation.

Moderately to severely active disease, a Clinical Activity Score of at least 3, a NOSPECS grade of at least 4, and a duration under 3 months were present in ophthalmopathy patients. The study excluded patients with uncontrolled infections, other autoimmune diseases, pregnancy or lactation. Diagnoses relied on clinical symptoms, serum thyroxine and TRAb, thyroid ultrasound and orbital computed tomography. PBMCs were isolated from approximately 10 ml of fresh peripheral blood by Ficoll-Paque density gradient centrifugation. Total RNA was extracted with Trizol reagent, and quality was checked on an Agilent 2100 Bioanalyzer. This clonotype was observed at least ten times. It lacks a known antigen. Base-call qualities are not available, and no considerably larger clone is one nucleotide away. The TCR beta CDR3 regions were amplified from the RNA transcripts. A first-round RT-PCR of the TCR CDR3 used the HTBI primer set with the Qiagen OneStep RT-PCR kit. The libraries were constructed in a second round of multiplex PCR and then size-selected and purified. Sequencing of the libraries was done on an Illumina HiSeq2000 using paired-end 100 bp reads. Under the source paper's analysis protocol: SOAPnuke was used to process the raw data, removing reads that contained adapters or uncalled bases, had a mean Phred below 15, or lacked an exact match to the constant primer or identifier. High-quality paired reads were merged with COPE v1.2.5, and unique nucleotide sequences were defined as clonotypes. MiTCR v1.1 was used to align the clonotypes against IMGT TRBV, TRBD and TRBJ reference segments. The analysis included only V-J combinations with a frequency above 0.0001, which together covered 99% to 99.2% of the repertoires. A TCS score was defined as the ratio between F50 (clonal expansion) and ExV (chaos), using BLOSUM62-based TCRdist between CDR3 peptides within each V-J. Welch's t-statistics and random forest reduced just over 500 V-J features to roughly 13, which were used in a naive Bayes classifier (R e1071). TCRdb trimmed public reads at Q25 via fastp, called clones via MiXCR and kept in-frame beta chains. Entries are consolidated by CDR3 protein sequence, retaining the most common genes and DNA. These V and J calls are TCRdb output, not the study's own analysis. The sample table lists some 350,000 distinct CDR3 sequences, approximately 14% of them with a count of one. 34% of the sample belongs to the ten largest clones.

The chain couples TRBV12-3 or TRBV12-4 to TRBJ1-6; 7 central nucleotides agree with TRBD1. This receptor was obtained from a woman aged 35 to 49 with Graves' ophthalmopathy. The specimen sequenced was blood. The DNA sequence is TGTGCCAGCACCCTACAGGGGTCTAATTCACCCCTCCACTTT. It specifies CASTLQGSNSPLHF.